Presented here are 11 T cell receptor beta chains from one specimen sequenced in a study of cytomegalovirus exposure and HLA in healthy donors. The PCR was carried out with 60 Vbeta primers and 13 Jbeta primers. Data came from immunoSEQ multiplex PCR; TCRdb stores just in-frame clones and leaves some out. The data hold about 210,000 clones, with about three quarters observed a single time. Material: PBMCs. These receptors all stem from a male donor in good health and CMV-seronegative.

CDR3 nucleotides: TGCGCCAGCAGCTTGGGGGGGGGACAGGGCCTCTACGAGCAGTACTTC. The encoded protein is CASSLGGGQGLYEQYF. V usage is TRBV5-1 and J usage is TRBJ2-7; 9 bases are shared with TRBD1. In germline, CDR1 is SGHRS, CDR2 YFSETQ. V was pared by 0 bases and J by 3 bases, with 7 bases of the junction left unmatched. CDR3 length equals 16 residues. The full variable domain, its missing parts supplied by reference TRBV5-1 and TRBJ2-7, is KAGVTQTPRYLIKTRGQQVTLSCSPISGHRSVSWYQQTPGQGLQFLFEYFSETQRNKGNFPGRFSGRQFSNSRSEMNVSTLELGDSALYLCASSLGGGQGLYEQYFGPGTRLTVT.

This clone showed up just once. V is TRBV28 and J is TRBJ2-5, with D perhaps matching TRBD1 (6 bases). CDR3 length: 15 amino acids. Germline CDR1 and CDR2: MDHEN and SYDVKM. V lost 2 bases to trimming and J lost 7 bases, with 17 bases between them. Written as DNA, the CDR3 is TGTGCCAGCAGTTTAGGGGGCCGATTGTTGGGGACCCAGTACTTC. Translation gives CASSLGGRLLGTQYF.

The rearrangement joins TRBV9 to TRBJ2-3, with 9 bases that match TRBD1. Per the germline V gene, CDR1 is SGDLS and CDR2 is YYNGEE. V shed 0 bases and J 1 base; nucleotides not matched to a gene: 0. This CDR3 is 15 amino acids long. The CDR3 spells CASSVGDRGTDTQYF. DNA of the CDR3: TGTGCCAGCAGCGTAGGGGACAGGGGCACAGATACGCAGTATTTT.

The V call is TRBV11-2, the J call TRBJ1-2; D is possibly TRBD1 (6 bases). Germline V gene lookup returns CDR1 SGHAT and CDR2 FQNNGV. V lost 1 base and J lost 2, with 11 bases in between. The CDR3 totals 15 residues. The CDR3 DNA reads as TGTGCCAGCAGCTTAGCCAGGGGAGCGAACTATGGCTACACCTTC. Translating it yields CASSLARGANYGYTF.

This clone was seen a few times. This chain links TRBV30 with TRBJ2-5; TRBD2 matches at 11 bases. Trimming at V came to 5 bases and at J to 5 bases, leaving 7 bases not matched to a gene. CDR3 length: 14 amino acids. CDR1 is GTSNPN, CDR2 SVGIG, per germline (reference sequence). CDR3: CAWGTSGAGETQYF. CDR3 nucleotide sequence: TGTGCCTGGGGGACTAGCGGCGCCGGGGAGACCCAGTACTTC.

The rearrangement joins TRBV7-2 to TRBJ2-7; maybe TRBD1 (6 bases). Looked up from germline, CDR1 is SGHTA and CDR2 is FQGNSA. This CDR3 comprises 16 residues. Trimming pared 7 bases from V and 2 bases from J, leaving 21 bases between. The CDR3 reads CASTSPPGDTAYEQYF. The CDR3 DNA sequence: TGTGCCAGCACCTCTCCCCCAGGGGACACCGCCTACGAGCAGTACTTC. Based on the CDR3 plus reference TRBV7-2 and TRBJ2-7, the full variable domain is GAGVSQSPSNKVTEKGKDVELRCDPISGHTALYWYRQSLGQGLEFLIYFQGNSAPDKSGLPSDRFSAERTGGSVSTLTIQRTQQEDSAVYLCASTSPPGDTAYEQYFGPGTRLTVT.

The chain links TRBV6-1 to TRBJ1-2, with 8 bases matching TRBD1. Germline V gene sequence: CDR1 MNHNS, CDR2 SASEGT. The V gene end was trimmed by 3 bases and the J gene end by 4 bases; junction bases not matched to a gene: 4. The CDR3 consists of 14 residues. CDR3 sequence (DNA): TGTGCCAGCAGTGATCCTGGGACAGGCTATGGCTACACCTTC. Its translation is CASSDPGTGYGYTF.

The V call is TRBV30, the J call TRBJ1-5; a possible D gene is TRBD1 (6 bases). The CDR3 has 15 residues. V was shortened by 2 bases and J by 6 bases, with 17 bases between the two germline ends. Germline loops: CDR1 GTSNPN, CDR2 SVGIG (reference sequence). The CDR3 reads CAWSNTTGPFQPQHF. For the CDR3, the DNA is TGTGCCTGGAGTAATACTACAGGGCCATTTCAGCCCCAGCATTTT.

This chain links TRBV5-1 with TRBJ2-7; D is possibly TRBD2 (5 bases). From germline, CDR1 is SGHRS and CDR2 YFSETQ. This CDR3 spans 15 amino acids. V lost 0 bases and J 0 bases, leaving 10 bases between the germline ends. The CDR3 loop is CASSLDGVFSYEQYF. In nucleotides, the CDR3 is TGCGCCAGCAGCTTGGACGGGGTTTTCTCCTACGAGCAGTACTTC.

This clone was recorded a few times. V usage is TRBV5-1 and J usage is TRBJ1-2; 11 nucleotides align to TRBD1. Germline V gene lookup returns CDR1 SGHRS and CDR2 YFSETQ. This CDR3 is 16 amino acids long. Trimming cost V 2 bases and J 1 base; bases outside gene matches: 4. For the CDR3, the DNA is TGCGCCAGCAGCTTAGGGACAGGGGGACATAACTATGGCTACACCTTC. It is translated as CASSLGTGGHNYGYTF.

The rearrangement joins TRBV29-1 to TRBJ2-7; 7 nucleotides match TRBD2. From germline, CDR1 is SQVTM and CDR2 ANQGSEA. J gave up 2 bases and V 7 bases, and 8 bases lay outside the gene matches. The CDR3 contains 13 residues. The CDR3, as DNA: TGCAGCGGGCGAATGGGGGGGACCTACGAGCAGTACTTC. Translation gives CSGRMGGTYEQYF.